The 19 T cell receptor beta chains presented below share a single source sample, sequenced in a study of CXCR3 chemokines and chemotherapy response in bladder cancer. A single record per CDR3 protein comes from TCRdb applying MiXCR to the PCR reads. The sample records roughly 2,600 distinct CDR3 sequences, about 11% being singletons. Sampling was carried out from a patient whose treatment included neoadjuvant chemotherapy. Receptor source: a human donor with bladder cancer that responded to neoadjuvant chemotherapy.

This clonotype is medium-sized within its sample. The J gene is TRBJ1-1, the V gene TRBV29-1; D might be TRBD1 (5 bases). Trimming cost V 4 bases and J 0 bases, with 15 bases left between them. CDR1 is SQVTM, CDR2 ANQGSEA, per germline. This CDR3 contains 15 residues. The CDR3 reads CSVVPETVLNTEAFF. Written as DNA, the CDR3 is TGCAGCGTTGTCCCAGAGACAGTATTGAACACTGAAGCTTTCTTT.

By sample fraction, this clonotype is medium-sized. The rearrangement joins TRBV6-6 to TRBJ2-1; 7 nucleotides line up with TRBD1. The CDR3 consists of 14 residues. The germline V gene encodes CDR1 MNHNY and CDR2 SVGAGI (reference sequence). V was clipped by 5 bases and J by 4 bases; unmatched bases: 5. The CDR3 loop is CASSTTDRYNEQFF. Written as DNA, the CDR3 is TGTGCCAGCAGTACGACGGACAGGTACAATGAGCAGTTCTTC.

This clonotype is labeled as medium-sized (0.01 to 0.1%). The rearrangement joins TRBV7-2 to TRBJ1-3; no definite D call. V lost 1 base and J lost 0, with 4 bases in between. The germline CDR1 and CDR2 sequences are SGHTA and FQGNSA. The CDR3 runs to 14 residues. Written as DNA, the CDR3 is TGTGCCAGCAGCTTAGGGGGCTCTGGAAACACCATATATTTT. Its translation is CASSLGGSGNTIYF.

This chain links TRBV27 with TRBJ1-4; maybe TRBD1 (5 bases). Per the germline V gene, CDR1 is MNHEY and CDR2 is SMNVEV (reference sequence). V dropped 8 bases and J dropped 4 bases, with 11 bases sitting between them. The CDR3 length is 13 residues. The CDR3 DNA sequence: TGTGCCAGCCGGGACGGCGGTAATGAAAAACTGTTTTTT. This encodes CASRDGGNEKLFF.

This clonotype counts as large. CDR3 in DNA: TGTGCCAGTAGCGTATGGCCCCGTACTGAAGCTTTCTTT. Translation gives CASSVWPRTEAFF. The rearrangement links TRBV19 to TRBJ1-1, with D unclear. V was trimmed by 6 bases and J by 5 bases, leaving 13 bases between them. Germline lookup yields CDR1 LNHDA and CDR2 SQIVND (reference sequence). CDR3 size: 13 residues.

This clonotype is categorized as medium-sized. The CDR3 DNA is TGTGCCAGCAGCTTGGGCTGGGCGGGAGATTACGAGCAGTACTTC. Translation: CASSLGWAGDYEQYF. The chain joins TRBV11-1 to TRBJ2-7, with 7 nucleotides matching TRBD2. V dropped 3 bases and J dropped 4; count of bases not matched to a gene: 9. The length of the CDR3 is 15 residues. Germline V gene lookup returns CDR1 SGHAT and CDR2 FQDESV (reference sequence).

This clonotype has at least ten counts. The CDR3 bases are TGTGCCAGCAGTTTATCAATACAGGGTAGCAATCAGCCCCAGCATTTT. Amino acids: CASSLSIQGSNQPQHF. This chain uses TRBV27 with TRBJ1-5; perhaps TRBD1 as D (6 bases). This CDR3 region has 16 residues. Trimming took off 0 bases at V and 0 bases at J, with 9 bases between the two ends. Germline V gives CDR1 MNHEY, CDR2 SMNVEV (reference sequence).

By its share, this clonotype is medium-sized (0.01 to 0.1%). The genes are TRBV19 and TRBJ2-1; 11 nucleotides agree with TRBD2. This CDR3 comprises 15 residues. Trimming at V came to 5 bases and at J to 6 bases, leaving 6 bases not matched to a gene. Germline V gene data show CDR1 as LNHDA and CDR2 as SQIVND (reference sequence). The CDR3, as DNA: TGTGCCAGTAGTTACCGGACTAGCGGGCTCAATGAGCAGTTCTTC. Protein sequence: CASSYRTSGLNEQFF. The variable domain in full, completed from reference TRBV19 and TRBJ2-1, reads DGGITQSPKYLFRKEGQNVTLSCEQNLNHDAMYWYRQDPGQGLRLIYYSQIVNDFQKGDIAEGYSVSREKKESFPLTVTSAQKNPTAFYLCASSYRTSGLNEQFFGPGTRLTVL.

Many counts were recorded for this clonotype. The chain links TRBV28 to TRBJ2-3; maybe TRBD1 (5 bases). Germline V gene sequence: CDR1 MDHEN, CDR2 SYDVKM. This CDR3 has 14 residues. V lost 8 bases and J 6 bases, leaving 18 bases between the germline ends. The CDR3 is CASGATLGSDTQYF. The CDR3 DNA reads TGTGCCAGCGGGGCGACGTTAGGGTCGGATACGCAGTATTTT.

The chain has TRBV12-3 or TRBV12-4 and TRBJ2-5; 7 bases are shared with TRBD2. V lost 3 bases to trimming and J lost 5 bases; unmatched junction nucleotides: 3. CDR3 size: 13 residues. In DNA form, the CDR3 reads TGTGCCAGCAGTTTGGCGGGAGTGGAGACCCAGTACTTC. It is translated as CASSLAGVETQYF.

In this sample, this clonotype turned up many times. The rearrangement joins TRBV18 to TRBJ2-2, with TRBD2 matching over 7 bases. The CDR3 is made up of 15 amino acids. Germline V gives CDR1 KGHSH, CDR2 LQKENI. The V gene end was trimmed by 2 bases and the J gene end by 6 bases; junction bases not matched to a gene: 6. CDR3 amino acids: CASSPSRSGAGELFF. The CDR3 nucleotides are TGTGCCAGCTCACCATCCCGGAGCGGGGCCGGGGAGCTGTTTTTT. The complete variable domain, with remaining parts taken from reference TRBV18 and TRBJ2-2, reads NAGVMQNPRHLVRRRGQEARLRCSPMKGHSHVYWYRQLPEEGLKFMVYLQKENIIDESGMPKERFSAEFPKEGPSILRIQQVVRGDSAAYFCASSPSRSGAGELFFGEGSRLTVL.

This clonotype was found many times. This chain joins TRBV12-3 or TRBV12-4 and TRBJ1-1, with D possibly matching TRBD1 (5 bases). V shed 3 bases and J shed 0 bases, with 11 bases lying between them. This CDR3 is 15 amino acids long. In DNA form, the CDR3 reads TGTGCCAGCAGTTTGAGGTCCAGGGTGAACACTGAAGCTTTCTTT. Its protein is CASSLRSRVNTEAFF.

This clonotype was recorded many times. This chain joins TRBV9 and TRBJ1-3; 7 bases line up with TRBD1. Germline loops: CDR1 SGDLS, CDR2 YYNGEE. This CDR3 region has 14 residues. After removal of 5 bases from V and 2 bases from J, the junction contained 4 bases not matched to a gene. The CDR3 is CASSSGTAGNTIYF. In nucleotides, the CDR3 is TGTGCCAGCAGTTCCGGGACAGCTGGAAACACCATATATTTT.

By proportion, this clonotype is medium-sized. This rearrangement joins TRBV27 to TRBJ2-1, with TRBD1 identical over 7 bases. J was trimmed by 6 bases and V by 5 bases; bases with no gene match: 7. The CDR3 extends over 14 amino acids. Germline CDR1 MNHEY, CDR2 SMNVEV (reference sequence). CDR3 residues: CASSHHGTANEQFF. The CDR3 DNA follows: TGTGCCAGCAGTCACCACGGGACAGCCAATGAGCAGTTCTTC.

This clonotype appeared many times. The chain couples TRBV12-3 or TRBV12-4 to TRBJ1-4; D is uncertain. This CDR3 spans 14 amino acids. V was trimmed by 5 bases and J by 0 bases, leaving 7 bases between them. CDR3 sequence (DNA): TGTGCCAGCAGTAAAGCTCCAACTAATGAAAAACTGTTTTTT. Translating it yields CASSKAPTNEKLFF.

Ten or more counts support this clonotype. The chain couples TRBV28 to TRBJ1-5; D possibly corresponds to TRBD1 (6 bases). Trimming removed 6 bases from V and 6 bases from J, with 15 bases in between. This CDR3 is built from 14 residues. From germline, CDR1 is MDHEN and CDR2 SYDVKM. CDR3 protein: CASRLPGVTQPQHF. CDR3 in DNA: TGTGCCAGCAGACTCCCAGGGGTCACTCAGCCCCAGCATTTT. Full variable domain (remainder filled in from reference TRBV28 and TRBJ1-5): DVKVTQSSRYLVKRTGEKVFLECVQDMDHENMFWYRQDPGLGLRLIYFSYDVKMKEKGDIPEGYSVSREKKERFSLILESASTNQTSMYLCASRLPGVTQPQHFGDGTRLSIL.

This sequence joins TRBV20-1 and TRBJ2-1, with TRBD1 matching 8 bases. Germline lookup yields CDR1 DFQATT and CDR2 SNEGSKA (reference sequence). V lost 1 base to trimming and J lost 9 bases; unmatched junction nucleotides: 11. CDR3 size: 15 residues. The CDR3 region is CSARGDRGKSGEQFF. CDR3 in DNA: TGCAGTGCTAGAGGCGACAGGGGCAAGAGTGGTGAGCAGTTCTTC.

By frequency in the sample, this clonotype is medium-sized. The gene calls are TRBV6-1 and TRBJ2-5; 14 bases align to TRBD2. Losses at the gene ends were 5 bases for V and 4 bases for J; bases not matched to a gene: 6. This CDR3 comprises 16 residues. CDR1 MNHNS and CDR2 SASEGT come from the germline V gene. CDR3 loop: CASSPPGLAGGETQYF. CDR3 in DNA: TGTGCCAGCAGTCCACCCGGACTAGCGGGGGGAGAGACCCAGTACTTC.

Many counts were recorded for this clonotype. The chain has TRBV12-3 or TRBV12-4 and TRBJ1-2; maybe TRBD1 (5 bases). The CDR3 sequence is 17 residues long. Deletions cut 0 bases from V and 6 bases from J, with 20 bases between. DNA for the CDR3: TGTGCCAGCAGTTTAGCGCCATTCGGGAGAGGGGTACATGGCTACACCTTC. Its translation: CASSLAPFGRGVHGYTF.